The rows below give T cell receptor beta chains drawn from one sample of a study of T cells in localized non-small cell lung cancer. Assay: immunoSEQ multiplex PCR; the TCRdb copy retains only in-frame clones and omits some. The sample holds roughly 40,000 clones, around 83% seen once. Source: PBMCs, taken before any cancer treatment. The receptor source for this set is a man aged 40-75 years with stage II lung adenocarcinoma. CDR3s include the opening cysteine and the closing phenylalanine or tryptophan. D genes are given only for firm matches. Size tells how often a clone was seen (once, few, many) or the class of an expanded clone, and some rows leave it out.

J: TRBJ2-1
D: .
size: .
V: TRBV7-3
DNA: TGTGCCAGCAGCCCCGCCGGCGGGGTAAGCGGGAATGAGCAGTTCTTC
CDR3: CASSPAGGVSGNEQFF

J: TRBJ2-5
D: .
size: .
V: TRBV30
DNA: TGTGCCTGGAGTGAACAGAACTCCCGCGGGGAGACCCAGTACTTC
CDR3: CAWSEQNSRGETQYF

J: TRBJ2-7
D: TRBD1
size: few
V: TRBV7-2
DNA: TGTGCCAGCAGCTGGGACAGGAGCGAGCAGTACTTC
CDR3: CASSWDRSEQYF

J: TRBJ2-2
D: TRBD1
size: .
V: TRBV7-9
DNA: TGTGCCAGCAGCCTAACAGGACAGGGGGCCGCCGGGGAGCTGTTTTTT
CDR3: CASSLTGQGAAGELFF

J: TRBJ1-4
D: .
size: .
V: TRBV19
DNA: TGTGCCAGTAGCCCGATCGGGACGGGCTATGAAAAACTGTTTTTT
CDR3: CASSPIGTGYEKLFF

J: TRBJ2-1
D: TRBD2
size: .
V: TRBV18
DNA: TGTGCCAGTACATACGAGCGGGAGTTGGAAAATGAGCAGTTCTTC
CDR3: CASTYERELENEQFF

J: TRBJ1-1
D: .
size: .
V: TRBV6-6
DNA: TGTGCCAGCGCATGGGACACTGAAGCTTTCTTT
CDR3: CASAWDTEAFF

J: TRBJ2-2
D: .
size: .
V: TRBV27
DNA: TGTGCCAGCTGTCCGGGACGACCGACCGCGAACACCGGGGAGCTGTTTTTT
CDR3: CASCPGRPTANTGELFF

J: TRBJ2-3
D: .
size: .
V: TRBV5-1
DNA: TGCGCCAGCAGTAAGGGGGCAGATACGCAGTATTTT
CDR3: CASSKGADTQYF

J: TRBJ2-5
D: .
size: .
V: TRBV7-9
DNA: TGTGCCAGCAGCTTAGACACAGGAGGGGAGACCCAGTACTTC
CDR3: CASSLDTGGETQYF

J: TRBJ1-1
D: .
size: .
V: TRBV6-5
DNA: TGTGCCAGCAGTTATTTAGGTGGGGGAGAAGCTTTCTTT
CDR3: CASSYLGGGEAFF

J: TRBJ2-3
D: .
size: .
V: TRBV7-2
DNA: TGTGCCAGCAGCCGGGGGCGCGCGGATACGCAGTATTTT
CDR3: CASSRGRADTQYF

J: TRBJ2-3
D: TRBD1
size: .
V: TRBV7-9
DNA: TGTGCCAGCACCCACCAGGGGGCTTTAAGCACAGATACGCAGTATTTT
CDR3: CASTHQGALSTDTQYF

J: TRBJ2-7
D: .
size: .
V: TRBV21-1
DNA: TGTGCCAGCAGCAAACAGGGGCCCCACGAGCAGTACTTC
CDR3: CASSKQGPHEQYF

J: TRBJ2-5
D: .
size: .
V: TRBV6-1
DNA: TGTGCCAGCAGTGGAGGGGGGTCCGAGACCCAGTACTTC
CDR3: CASSGGGSETQYF

J: TRBJ2-1
D: .
size: .
V: TRBV9
DNA: TGTGCCAGCAGCGTAGTAGGGACTCGGCAAGTAAATGAGCAGTTCTTC
CDR3: CASSVVGTRQVNEQFF

J: TRBJ1-3
D: TRBD1
size: .
V: TRBV9
DNA: TGTGCCAGCAGCGCATGGACAGGCTCTGGAAACACCATATATTTT
CDR3: CASSAWTGSGNTIYF

J: TRBJ2-1
D: .
size: .
V: TRBV28
DNA: TGTGCCAGCAGTCCCTCCGGGACACCTTCCTACAATGAGCAGTTCTTC
CDR3: CASSPSGTPSYNEQFF

J: TRBJ1-4
D: .
size: .
V: TRBV7-2
DNA: TGTGCCAGCAGCTTTCGCGCGTATAATGAAAAACTGTTTTTT
CDR3: CASSFRAYNEKLFF

J: TRBJ2-5
D: TRBD1
size: .
V: TRBV25-1
DNA: TGTGCCAGCGGAACAGGGGGCAGTGAGACCCAGTACTTC
CDR3: CASGTGGSETQYF

J: TRBJ1-6
D: .
size: .
V: TRBV5-6
DNA: TGTGCCAGCAGCTGGACCGCACCCAGCTCCTATAATTCACCCCTCCACTTT
CDR3: CASSWTAPSSYNSPLHF

J: TRBJ2-7
D: TRBD2
size: .
V: TRBV28
DNA: TGTGCCAGCAGGGGGCTAGCGGGCCCCTTCCACGAGCAGTACTTC
CDR3: CASRGLAGPFHEQYF

J: TRBJ2-3
D: .
size: .
V: TRBV11-1
DNA: TGTGCCAGCAGCCCCCAGTCCTGGGAAAGTAGAGCAGATACGCAGTATTTT
CDR3: CASSPQSWESRADTQYF

J: TRBJ2-5
D: .
size: .
V: TRBV25-1
DNA: TGTGCCAGCAGTGAATGGGAGACCCAGTACTTC
CDR3: CASSEWETQYF

J: TRBJ1-5
D: TRBD1
size: .
V: TRBV9
DNA: TGTGCCAGCAGTCGTGACAGGGGCAATCAGCCCCAGCATTTT
CDR3: CASSRDRGNQPQHF

J: TRBJ2-5
D: .
size: .
V: TRBV7-6
DNA: TGTGCCAGCAGCTTAAAGTCAGCGCAAGAGACCCAGTACTTC
CDR3: CASSLKSAQETQYF

J: TRBJ2-1
D: .
size: .
V: TRBV7-2
DNA: TGTGCCAGCAGCTTAACGGGACTCTACAATGAGCAGTTCTTC
CDR3: CASSLTGLYNEQFF

J: TRBJ2-7
D: TRBD2
size: .
V: TRBV7-3
DNA: TGTGCCAGCAGCTTAAAATCTCTAGCGGGAGGCGGCGAGCAGTACTTC
CDR3: CASSLKSLAGGGEQYF

J: TRBJ2-1
D: .
size: .
V: TRBV7-2
DNA: TGTGCCAGCAGCTTAGCAAGGGCTGGTTACAATGAGCAGTTCTTC
CDR3: CASSLARAGYNEQFF

J: TRBJ2-7
D: .
size: .
V: TRBV2
DNA: TGTGCCATGGGGCGGAGCAGCTCCTACGAGCAGTACTTC
CDR3: CAMGRSSSYEQYF

J: TRBJ2-7
D: .
size: .
V: TRBV28
DNA: TGTGCCAGCAGGGGAATCTACGAGCAGTACTTC
CDR3: CASRGIYEQYF

J: TRBJ2-2
D: TRBD1
size: .
V: TRBV19
DNA: TGTGCCAGTAGTTCGGGACAGGGTCTCACCGGGGAGCTGTTTTTT
CDR3: CASSSGQGLTGELFF

J: TRBJ2-5
D: .
size: .
V: TRBV20-1
DNA: TGCAGTGCTGGACGGGAGACCCAGTACTTC
CDR3: CSAGRETQYF

J: TRBJ1-5
D: TRBD1
size: few
V: TRBV19
DNA: TGTGCCAGTGGGGGGCAGGGGGCAAATCAGCCCCAGCATTTT
CDR3: CASGGQGANQPQHF

J: TRBJ2-5
D: .
size: .
V: TRBV29-1
DNA: TGCAGCGGGATGGGCAGGACGGAGACCCAGTACTTC
CDR3: CSGMGRTETQYF

J: TRBJ2-5
D: .
size: .
V: TRBV30
DNA: TGTGCCTGGAGTGAAAGGGGCGGGGTGATGACCCAGTACTTC
CDR3: CAWSERGGVMTQYF

J: TRBJ1-5
D: TRBD1
size: .
V: TRBV5-6
DNA: TGTGCCAGCAGCTTTTCGGACAGGAGGAATCAGCCCCAGCATTTT
CDR3: CASSFSDRRNQPQHF

J: TRBJ2-1
D: TRBD1
size: .
V: TRBV27
DNA: TGTGCCAGCAGTTTACTCCCCGGGACAGGGGGCCCTTACAATGAGCAGTTCTTC
CDR3: CASSLLPGTGGPYNEQFF

J: TRBJ1-2
D: .
size: few
V: TRBV28
DNA: TGTGCCAGCAGTTTATCACAGGATGGTACCTATGGCTACACCTTC
CDR3: CASSLSQDGTYGYTF

J: TRBJ2-1
D: .
size: .
V: TRBV4-3
DNA: TGCGCCAGCAGCCAAGTACACCTGCGAAGCAATGAGCAGTTCTTC
CDR3: CASSQVHLRSNEQFF